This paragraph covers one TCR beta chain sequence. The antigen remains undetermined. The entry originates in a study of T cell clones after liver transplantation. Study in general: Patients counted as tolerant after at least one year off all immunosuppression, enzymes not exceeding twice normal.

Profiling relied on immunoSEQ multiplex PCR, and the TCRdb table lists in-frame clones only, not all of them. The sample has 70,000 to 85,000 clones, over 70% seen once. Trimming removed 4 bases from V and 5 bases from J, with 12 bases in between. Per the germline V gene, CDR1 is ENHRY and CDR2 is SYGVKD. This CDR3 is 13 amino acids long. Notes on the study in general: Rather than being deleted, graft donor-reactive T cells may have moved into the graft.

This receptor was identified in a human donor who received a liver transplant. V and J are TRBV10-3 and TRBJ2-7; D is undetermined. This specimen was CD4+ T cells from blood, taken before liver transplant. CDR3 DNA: TGTGCCATCAGTGTGGCCCTAGGGAACGAGCAGTACTTC. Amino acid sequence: CAISVALGNEQYF.